This passage covers 12 T cell receptor beta chains from one sample sequenced in a study of shared clonotypes between healthy human individuals. The repertoire was sequenced with immunoSEQ multiplex PCR; TCRdb's copy has only in-frame clones and lacks some. The sample includes 400,000 to 500,000 clones, around 79% of them seen just once. Sequenced input: PBMCs. These receptors were obtained from a middle-aged woman in good health. Some clones in this sample may be carry-over from other donors' samples.

The V call is TRBV27, the J call TRBJ2-5, with D tentatively TRBD2 (5 bases). Trimming removed 3 bases at V and 2 bases at J, with 10 bases between. CDR3 length: 14 residues. Germline V gene data show CDR1 as MNHEY and CDR2 as SMNVEV (reference sequence). The CDR3 sequence is CASSLTAGQETQYF. The CDR3 nucleotides are TGTGCCAGCAGTTTGACCGCGGGTCAAGAGACCCAGTACTTC.

The chain links TRBV2 to TRBJ1-3; the D gene is possibly TRBD1 (5 bases). Germline values: CDR1 SNHLY, CDR2 FYNNEI. CDR3 size: 14 residues. The ends were cut back, 4 bases at V and 8 bases at J, with 15 bases in the middle. For the CDR3, the DNA is TGTGCCAGCAGTGTATACACTCCGGGGGACACCATATATTTT. Translating gives CASSVYTPGDTIYF.

The CDR3 sequence is CAIRDSLNEKLFF. CDR3 bases: TGTGCCATCAGGGACAGTCTGAATGAAAAACTGTTTTTT. The rearrangement uses TRBV10-3 and TRBJ1-4; perhaps TRBD1 as D (6 bases). The CDR3 sequence is 13 residues long. CDR1 and CDR2 (germline): ENHRY, SYGVKD. Deletions cut 6 bases from V and 5 bases from J, with 10 bases between.

This clone was observed once. The V call is TRBV11-2, the J call TRBJ2-7; 8 bases are a match to TRBD1. The germline CDR1 and CDR2 sequences are SGHAT and FQNNGV. The CDR3 is 17 residues long. The ends lost 5 bases at V and 2 bases at J; junction bases unmatched: 14. The CDR3 DNA follows: TGTGCCAGCAGCCGAGCTAGGTGGACAGGGAGTACCTACGAGCAGTACTTC. Protein product: CASSRARWTGSTYEQYF. Full variable domain (missing parts from reference TRBV11-2 and TRBJ2-7): EAGVAQSPRYKIIEKRQSVAFWCNPISGHATLYWYQQILGQGPKLLIQFQNNGVVDDSQLPKDRFSAERLKGVDSTLKIQPAKLEDSAVYLCASSRARWTGSTYEQYFGPGTRLTVT.

This chain uses TRBV28 with TRBJ2-7, with 10 bases identical to TRBD2. With V trimmed by 10 bases and J by 4 bases, 16 bases remained unmatched. Germline V gene lookup returns CDR1 MDHEN and CDR2 SYDVKM. The CDR3 contains 16 residues. The CDR3, as DNA: TGTGCCAACAGCCCACGTAGCGGGAGGCTATTTTACGAGCAGTACTTC. It encodes CANSPRSGRLFYEQYF.

This clone was seen a few times. The rearrangement links TRBV7-9 to TRBJ2-7; 7 bases are shared with TRBD1. The V gene end was trimmed by 2 bases and the J gene end by 5 bases; junction bases not matched to a gene: 9. There are 15 residues in the CDR3. The germline CDR1 and CDR2 sequences are SEHNR and FQNEAQ (reference sequence). The CDR3 DNA reads TGTGCCAGCAGCTTAAGCCGTACAGGGGAGAACGAGCAGTACTTC. Translation gives CASSLSRTGENEQYF.

This clone was seen once. The V gene is TRBV4-3, the J gene TRBJ1-4; D perhaps matches TRBD1 (6 bases). Trimming took 0 bases from V and 8 from J, leaving 10 bases between them. CDR1 is LGHNA and CDR2 is YSLEER in the germline V gene. The CDR3 length is 14 residues. The chain's CDR3 is CASSQDRGNEKLFF. In DNA, the CDR3 is TGCGCCAGCAGCCAAGACAGGGGTAACGAAAAACTGTTTTTT.

The chain couples TRBV7-3 to TRBJ2-1; 8 bases agree with TRBD1. Trimming at V came to 2 bases and at J to 5 bases, leaving 5 bases not matched to a gene. The CDR3 is 15 residues long. Germline CDR1 is SGHTA and CDR2 is FQGTGA. CDR3 nucleotide sequence: TGTGCCAGCAGCTTACGTCAGGGGGCAAACAATGAGCAGTTCTTC. Translating it yields CASSLRQGANNEQFF.

This chain joins TRBV2 and TRBJ1-1; a possible D gene is TRBD1 (5 bases). The CDR3 runs to 14 residues. Per the germline V gene, CDR1 is SNHLY and CDR2 is FYNNEI. The ends were cut back, 0 bases at V and 5 bases at J, with 10 bases in the middle. The CDR3 region is CASSEAGDFTEAFF. The CDR3 DNA sequence: TGTGCCAGCAGTGAAGCAGGGGATTTTACTGAAGCTTTCTTT. The whole variable domain, filled in from reference TRBV2 and TRBJ1-1, reads EPEVTQTPSHQVTQMGQEVILRCVPISNHLYFYWYRQILGQKVEFLVSFYNNEISEKSEIFDDQFSVERPDGSNFTLKIRSTKLEDSAMYFCASSEAGDFTEAFFGQGTRLTVV.

This rearrangement joins TRBV28 to TRBJ2-1, with 7 nucleotides matching TRBD2. Germline V gives CDR1 MDHEN, CDR2 SYDVKM. V shed 8 bases, J shed 4 bases, and the junction held 5 bases outside the gene matches. The CDR3 runs 13 residues. The CDR3 sequence is CASATSVYNEQFF. The CDR3 nucleotides read TGTGCCAGCGCAACTAGCGTATACAATGAGCAGTTCTTC. Variable domain in full (rest from reference TRBV28 and TRBJ2-1): DVKVTQSSRYLVKRTGEKVFLECVQDMDHENMFWYRQDPGLGLRLIYFSYDVKMKEKGDIPEGYSVSREKKERFSLILESASTNQTSMYLCASATSVYNEQFFGPGTRLTVL.

The chain joins TRBV19 to TRBJ2-2; tentative D call: TRBD2 (6 bases). From germline, CDR1 is LNHDA and CDR2 SQIVND (reference sequence). The CDR3 runs to 14 residues. V lost 3 bases to trimming and J lost 4 bases, with 9 bases between them. CDR3 sequence: CASSMLGGTGELFF. The CDR3 region has the DNA TGTGCCAGTAGTATGCTCGGGGGCACCGGGGAGCTGTTTTTT.

The chain joins TRBV5-1 to TRBJ2-3; TRBD2 might be the D (6 bases). CDR1 SGHRS and CDR2 YFSETQ come from the germline V gene. This CDR3 has 17 residues. V lost 0 bases and J lost 2, with 16 bases in between. The DNA for the CDR3 is TGCGCCAGCAGCTTGGACGGGACTTCCCCCAACACAGATACGCAGTATTTT. It encodes CASSLDGTSPNTDTQYF.